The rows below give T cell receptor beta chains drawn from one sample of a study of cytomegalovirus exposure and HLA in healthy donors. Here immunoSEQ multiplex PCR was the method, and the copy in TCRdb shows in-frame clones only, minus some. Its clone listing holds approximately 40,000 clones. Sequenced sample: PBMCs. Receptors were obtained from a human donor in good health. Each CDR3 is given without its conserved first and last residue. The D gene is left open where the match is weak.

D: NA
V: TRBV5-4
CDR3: ASSLDSGAYEQY

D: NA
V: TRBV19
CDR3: ASKVGNKDTEAF

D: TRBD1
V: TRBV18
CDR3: ASTSSSGTGRPGYT

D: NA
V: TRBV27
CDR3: ASSLQVPMNTEAF

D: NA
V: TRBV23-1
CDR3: ASPGGTENTEAF

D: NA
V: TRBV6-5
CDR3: ASSYGAPTGGYT

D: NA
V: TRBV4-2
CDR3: ASSQDKVGQVDSYEQY

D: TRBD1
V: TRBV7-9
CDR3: ASSSPTGIGEQY

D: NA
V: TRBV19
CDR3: ASAWAGRIYGYT

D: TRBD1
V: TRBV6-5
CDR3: ASSYRAGQGTHEQY

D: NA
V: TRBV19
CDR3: ASSPDSKLF

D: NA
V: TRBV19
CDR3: ASSIADMKNTEAF

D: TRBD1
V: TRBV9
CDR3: ASSVNRGLVYGYT

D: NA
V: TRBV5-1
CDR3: ASSLDLAGGNTIY

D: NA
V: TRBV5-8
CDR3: ASTSRSYEQY

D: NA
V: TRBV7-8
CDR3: ASSLKSAHLEQY

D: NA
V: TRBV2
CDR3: ASRDYRAEQY

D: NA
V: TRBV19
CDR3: ASSMGQGTKSTEAF

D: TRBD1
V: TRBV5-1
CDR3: ASSLLAGGLNTEAF

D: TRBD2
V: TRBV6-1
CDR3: ASRGRGAPYEQY

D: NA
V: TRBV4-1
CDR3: ASSQEGGTAFYEQY

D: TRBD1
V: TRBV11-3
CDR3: ASSLGTGISYEQY

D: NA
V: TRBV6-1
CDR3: ALLPWGRMNTEAF

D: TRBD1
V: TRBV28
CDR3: ASSTLLRDSH

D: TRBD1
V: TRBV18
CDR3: ASSLNRGVGQETQY

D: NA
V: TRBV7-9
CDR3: ASSAGFESSPLH

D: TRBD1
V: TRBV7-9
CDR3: ASSLPGTENTEAF

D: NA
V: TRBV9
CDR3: ASSVLTGSNEKLF

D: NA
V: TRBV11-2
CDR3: ASSLAGSPLH

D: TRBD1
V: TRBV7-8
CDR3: ASSLLPGQGYEQY

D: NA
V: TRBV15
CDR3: ATSRVAGANTGELF

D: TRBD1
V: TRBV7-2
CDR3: ASSPQGARDEQF

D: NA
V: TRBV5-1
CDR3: ASSLSGSGGQPQH

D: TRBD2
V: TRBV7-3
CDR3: ASSLKASASGVGEQF

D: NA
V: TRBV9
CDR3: ASSGGLFYEQY

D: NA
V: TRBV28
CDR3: AVRGHYGYT

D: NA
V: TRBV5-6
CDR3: ASSGRQDSNQPQH

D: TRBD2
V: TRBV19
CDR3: ASALQAGGRYEQY

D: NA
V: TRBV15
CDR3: ATSPAGDSQPQH

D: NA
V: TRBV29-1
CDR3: SVTGGVSTDTQY

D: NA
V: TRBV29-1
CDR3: SVDGRTGSGELF

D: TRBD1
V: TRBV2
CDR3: ASWTGPYGYT

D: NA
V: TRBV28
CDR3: ASTTGPLYEQY

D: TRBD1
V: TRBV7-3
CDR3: ASSLTGGTEQF

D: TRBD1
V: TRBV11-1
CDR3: ASSFVTGGNSPLH

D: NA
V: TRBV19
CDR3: ASSIVPGNTEAF

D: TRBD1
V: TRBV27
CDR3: ASRGQGGQHQH

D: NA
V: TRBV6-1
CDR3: ASSEHGSNQPQH